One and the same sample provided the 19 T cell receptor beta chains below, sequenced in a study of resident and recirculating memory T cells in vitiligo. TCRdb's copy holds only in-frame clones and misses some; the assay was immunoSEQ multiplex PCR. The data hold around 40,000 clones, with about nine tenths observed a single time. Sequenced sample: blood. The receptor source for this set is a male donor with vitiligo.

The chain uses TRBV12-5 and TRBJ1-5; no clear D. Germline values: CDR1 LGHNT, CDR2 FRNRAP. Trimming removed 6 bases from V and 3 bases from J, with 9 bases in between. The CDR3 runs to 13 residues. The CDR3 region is CASGIQYNQPQHF. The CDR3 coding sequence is TGTGCTAGTGGGATACAGTACAATCAGCCCCAGCATTTT.

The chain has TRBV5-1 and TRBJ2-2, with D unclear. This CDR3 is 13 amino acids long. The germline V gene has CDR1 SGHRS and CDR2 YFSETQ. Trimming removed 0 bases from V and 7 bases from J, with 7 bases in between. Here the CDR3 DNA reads TGCGCCAGCAGCTTGGCCAGGTTCGGGGAGCTGTTTTTT. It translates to CASSLARFGELFF.

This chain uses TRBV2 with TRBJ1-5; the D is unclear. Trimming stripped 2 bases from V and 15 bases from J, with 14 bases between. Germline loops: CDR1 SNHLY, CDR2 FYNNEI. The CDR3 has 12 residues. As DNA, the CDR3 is TGTGCCAGCAGTGAATTACTGACTAGTCCGCATTTT. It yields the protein CASSELLTSPHF.

CDR3 coding DNA: TGTGCCAGCAGCTTATTAGATTTTGCCGTAACTGAAGCTTTCTTT. Translation: CASSLLDFAVTEAFF. V is TRBV7-9 and J is TRBJ1-1, with D unresolved. The CDR3 extends over 15 amino acids. The germline V gene has CDR1 SEHNR and CDR2 FQNEAQ (reference sequence). V dropped 2 bases and J dropped 5 bases, with 15 bases sitting between them.

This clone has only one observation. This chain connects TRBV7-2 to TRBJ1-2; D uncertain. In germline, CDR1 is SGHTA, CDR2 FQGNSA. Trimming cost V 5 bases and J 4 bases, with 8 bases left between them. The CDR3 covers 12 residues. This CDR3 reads CASSKDTYGYTF. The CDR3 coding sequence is TGTGCCAGCAGCAAAGACACCTATGGCTACACCTTC.

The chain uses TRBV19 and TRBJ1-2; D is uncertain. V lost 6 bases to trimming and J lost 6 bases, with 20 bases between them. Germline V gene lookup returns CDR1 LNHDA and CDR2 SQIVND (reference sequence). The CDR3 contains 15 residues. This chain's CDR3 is CASRDRAALRDGYTF. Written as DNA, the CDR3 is TGTGCCAGTAGGGACCGGGCGGCCTTGCGGGATGGCTACACCTTC.

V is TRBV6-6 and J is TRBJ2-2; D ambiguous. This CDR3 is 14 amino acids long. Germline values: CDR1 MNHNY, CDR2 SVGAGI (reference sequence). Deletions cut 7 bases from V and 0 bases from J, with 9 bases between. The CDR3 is CASMVAPNTGELFF. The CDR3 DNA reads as TGTGCCAGCATGGTGGCCCCGAACACCGGGGAGCTGTTTTTT.

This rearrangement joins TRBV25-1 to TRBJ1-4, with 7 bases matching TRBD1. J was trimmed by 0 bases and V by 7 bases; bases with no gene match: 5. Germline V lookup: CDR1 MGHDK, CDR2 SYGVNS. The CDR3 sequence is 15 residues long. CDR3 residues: CASTDRRTTNEKLFF. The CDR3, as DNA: TGTGCCAGCACGGACAGGCGGACAACTAATGAAAAACTGTTTTTT.

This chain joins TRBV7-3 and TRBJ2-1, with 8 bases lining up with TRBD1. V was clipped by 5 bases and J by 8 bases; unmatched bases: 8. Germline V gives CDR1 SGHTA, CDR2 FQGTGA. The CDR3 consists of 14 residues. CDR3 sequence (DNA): TGTGCCAGCAGCGAATCCCAGGGGGCCTATGAGCAGTTCTTC. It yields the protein CASSESQGAYEQFF.

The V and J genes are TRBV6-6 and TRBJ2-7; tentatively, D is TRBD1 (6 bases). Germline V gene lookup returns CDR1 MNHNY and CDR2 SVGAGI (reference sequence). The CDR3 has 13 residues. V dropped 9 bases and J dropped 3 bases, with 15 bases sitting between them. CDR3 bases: TGTGCCAGTCGCCCAGGGGTGCTCTACGAGCAGTACTTC. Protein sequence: CASRPGVLYEQYF.

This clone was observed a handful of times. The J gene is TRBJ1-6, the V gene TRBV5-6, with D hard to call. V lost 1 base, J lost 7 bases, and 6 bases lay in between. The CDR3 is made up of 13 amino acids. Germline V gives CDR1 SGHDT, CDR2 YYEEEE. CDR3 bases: TGTGCCAGCAGCTTGACGGTAAATTCACCCCTCCACTTT. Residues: CASSLTVNSPLHF.

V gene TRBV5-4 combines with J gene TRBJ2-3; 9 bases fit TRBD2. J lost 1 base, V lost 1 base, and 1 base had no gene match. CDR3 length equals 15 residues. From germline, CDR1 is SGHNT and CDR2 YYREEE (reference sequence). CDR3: CASSLKRGGTDTQYF. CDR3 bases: TGTGCCAGCAGCTTGAAGCGGGGGGGCACAGATACGCAGTATTTT.

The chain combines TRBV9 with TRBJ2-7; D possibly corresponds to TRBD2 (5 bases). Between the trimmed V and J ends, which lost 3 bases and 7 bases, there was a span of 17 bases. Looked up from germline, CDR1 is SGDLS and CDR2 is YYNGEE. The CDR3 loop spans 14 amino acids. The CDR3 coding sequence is TGTGCCAGCAGCGGGACTGTTAGAAATGGGGAGCAGTACTTC. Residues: CASSGTVRNGEQYF. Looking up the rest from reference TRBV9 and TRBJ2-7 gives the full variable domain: DSGVTQTPKHLITATGQRVTLRCSPRSGDLSVYWYQQSLDQGLQFLIQYYNGEERAKGNILERFSAQQFPDLHSELNLSSLELGDSALYFCASSGTVRNGEQYFGPGTRLTVT.

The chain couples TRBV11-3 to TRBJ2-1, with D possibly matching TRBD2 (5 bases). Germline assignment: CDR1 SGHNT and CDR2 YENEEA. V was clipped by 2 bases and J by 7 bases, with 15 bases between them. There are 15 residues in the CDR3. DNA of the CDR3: TGTGCCAGCAGCTTACTTCCAGCCGGGGTGAATGAGCAGTTCTTC. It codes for CASSLLPAGVNEQFF.

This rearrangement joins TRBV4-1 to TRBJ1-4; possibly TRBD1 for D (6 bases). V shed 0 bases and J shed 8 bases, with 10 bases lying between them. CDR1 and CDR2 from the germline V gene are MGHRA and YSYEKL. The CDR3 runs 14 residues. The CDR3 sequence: CASSQDSGVEKLFF. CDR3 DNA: TGCGCCAGCAGCCAAGATTCAGGGGTGGAAAAACTGTTTTTT.

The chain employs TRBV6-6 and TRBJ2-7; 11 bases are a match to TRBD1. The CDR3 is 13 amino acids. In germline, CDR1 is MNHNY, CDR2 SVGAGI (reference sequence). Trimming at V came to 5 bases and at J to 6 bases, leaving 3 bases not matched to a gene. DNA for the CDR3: TGTGCCAGCAGTCCCGGGACAGGGGGCGAGCAGTACTTC. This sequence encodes CASSPGTGGEQYF.

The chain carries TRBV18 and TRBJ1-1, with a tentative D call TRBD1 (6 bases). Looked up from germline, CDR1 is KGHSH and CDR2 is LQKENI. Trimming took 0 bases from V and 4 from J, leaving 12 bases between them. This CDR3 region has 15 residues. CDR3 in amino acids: CASSPPIAGATEAFF. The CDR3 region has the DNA TGTGCCAGCTCACCACCAATAGCAGGGGCCACTGAAGCTTTCTTT.

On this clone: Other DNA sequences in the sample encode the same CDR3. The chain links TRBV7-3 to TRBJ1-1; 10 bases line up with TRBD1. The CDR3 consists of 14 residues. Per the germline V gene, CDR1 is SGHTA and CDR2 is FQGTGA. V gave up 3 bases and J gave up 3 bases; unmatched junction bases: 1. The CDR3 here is CASSLTGGDTEAFF. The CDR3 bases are TGTGCCAGCAGCTTGACAGGGGGCGACACTGAAGCTTTCTTT.

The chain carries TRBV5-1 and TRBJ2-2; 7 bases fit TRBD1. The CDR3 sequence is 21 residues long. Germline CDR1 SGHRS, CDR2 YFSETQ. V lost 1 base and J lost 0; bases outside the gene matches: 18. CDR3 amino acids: CASSLYLLGQLTAANTGELFF. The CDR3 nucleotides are TGCGCCAGCAGCTTGTATCTTTTGGGACAGCTTACAGCCGCGAACACCGGGGAGCTGTTTTTT.